One TCR beta chain is described in this entry. The PCR had 60 Vbeta and 13 Jbeta primers. Libraries were prepared by immunoSEQ multiplex PCR; TCRdb keeps only in-frame clonotypes and omits some of them. The listing contains 130,000 or so clones. Germline-derived CDR1 and CDR2 are SGHDT and YYEEEE. The CDR3 is 16 residues long. The V gene lost 9 bases and the J gene lost 0 bases, with 19 bases spanning the gap. The record originates from a study of cytomegalovirus exposure and HLA in healthy donors. The TCR comes from a woman aged 18-29 years in good health and CMV-seronegative. Sequenced sample: PBMCs. The rearrangement links TRBV5-6 to TRBJ1-3; possible D gene TRBD1, 5 bases. The CDR3 nucleotides read TGTGCCACCCCTTGGGGGGGGGTCCACTCTGGAAACACCATATATTTT. Encoded protein: CATPWGGVHSGNTIYF.